This TCR beta chain emerged from a study of blood T cell repertoires in COVID-19 (dated by TCRdb to 2018 to 2020). Concerning the study at large: Samples covering the acute and convalescent phases of COVID-19 were provided by collaborators in the United States, Italy and Spain. The repertoires were released in a freely available public database meant as a resource for research on the immune response to SARS-CoV-2. Where HLA class I and class II types were available, the types were taken from metadata supplied by the sample provider, not from assay-based typing. Subjects who had been exposed to COVID-19, were actively infected with it, or had recovered from it provided the deeply sampled blood TCRbeta repertoires that made up the dataset. Samples were obtained from the ongoing ImmuneRACE study (first 160 participants) and from over a thousand subjects provided by 6 global collaborators. Nearly every sample came with metadata listing a de-identified subject ID, COVID-19 status, age in years and sex. The prospective study material was composed of cDNA or gDNA derived from T cells, B-cell-depleted T cells, or PBMCs.

Paper-wide results and their limitations: The amount of clinical and demographic metadata varied by source and participant and was provided uncurated.

Its CDR3 holds 15 amino acids, cysteine through phenylalanine. Only the CDR3 DNA is retained, 45 bases long and in frame from the first base. CDR1 LGHDT and CDR2 YNNKEL were looked up in the germline V gene (reference sequence). V trim: 1 base; J trim: 5 bases; unmatched bases: 3. One collaborating source in Seattle enrolled patients while the patients were actively infected and followed the patients over time throughout the course of disease. The collaborating institutions used their own protocols to collect whole blood in K2EDTA tubes. For TCRbeta analysis, collaborator samples were shipped as frozen whole blood, as isolated PBMCs, or as DNA extracted from either sample type. About this clone itself: The target of this receptor is not known. There are no base qualities to consult, and no much larger clone falls within one base.

TCRbeta CDR3 regions were amplified from genomic DNA by means of the immunoSEQ Assay, a bias-controlled multiplex PCR. Per the authors' processing: The number of nucleated cells in each sample was estimated by amplification of reference gene primers within the assay. To quantify the absolute abundance of each unique TCRbeta CDR3 rearrangement, sequence reads were collapsed and filtered. For each sample, productive Simpson clonality was calculated as the square root of Simpson's diversity index over productive rearrangements. Held by TCRdb, this immuneACCESS table contains in-frame sequences only and omits some clones. Under half of the omission traces to an unresolved V gene where checked; the cause of the rest is unknown. V and J calls and clone size are those listed in that table; D and trimming were worked out from the DNA. Present in this sample are about 140,000 clones, 88% of which were seen just once. The ten biggest clones cover approximately 2.4% of the sample.

This sequence originates from a human donor with COVID-19, enrolled during active disease. The donor label of this sample is uncertain. The chain is made from TRBV3-1 (or the pseudogene TRBV3-2) and TRBJ2-1; 9 bases in the junction line up with TRBD2. Material for sequencing was peripheral blood. The DNA sequence is given as TGTGCCAGCAGCCAAGTTAGCGGGGGAAACAATGAGCAGTTCTTC. Its protein product is CASSQVSGGNNEQFF.